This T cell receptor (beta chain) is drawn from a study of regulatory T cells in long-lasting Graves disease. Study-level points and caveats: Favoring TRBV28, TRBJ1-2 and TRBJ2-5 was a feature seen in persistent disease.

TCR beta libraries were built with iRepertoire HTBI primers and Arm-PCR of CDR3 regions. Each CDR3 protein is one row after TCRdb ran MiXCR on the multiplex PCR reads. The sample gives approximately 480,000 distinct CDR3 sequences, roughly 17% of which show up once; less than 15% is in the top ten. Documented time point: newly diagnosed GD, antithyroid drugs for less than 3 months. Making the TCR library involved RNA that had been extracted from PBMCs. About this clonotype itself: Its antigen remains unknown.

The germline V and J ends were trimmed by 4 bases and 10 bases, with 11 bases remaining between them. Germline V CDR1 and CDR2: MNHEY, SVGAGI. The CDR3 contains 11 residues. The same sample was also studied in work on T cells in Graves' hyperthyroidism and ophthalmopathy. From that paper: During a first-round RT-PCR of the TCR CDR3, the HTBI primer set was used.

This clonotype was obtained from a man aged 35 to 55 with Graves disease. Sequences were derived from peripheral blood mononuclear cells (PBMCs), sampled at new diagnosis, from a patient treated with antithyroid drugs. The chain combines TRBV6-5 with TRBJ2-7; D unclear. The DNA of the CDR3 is TGTGCCAGCAGTTCACCCCGACGACAGTACTTC. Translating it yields CASSSPRRQYF.